A selection of T cell receptor beta chains follows, all from one sample in a study of blood T cell repertoires in COVID-19. Assay used: immunoSEQ multiplex PCR; TCRdb lists only in-frame clones, some missing. The sample lists over 400,000 clones, 85% to 90% occurring once. The specimen sequenced was peripheral blood. These receptors were collected from a woman in her fifties or sixties with COVID-19, enrolled during active disease. Each CDR3 is given with its conserved first and last residue. The D gene is left open where the match is weak. Size values are once, few and many counts, or a class for expanded clones, and some rows have none.

V	J	D	length	size	CDR3	DNA
TRBV19	TRBJ2-5	-	14	-	CASSPTGRGETQYF	TGTGCCAGTAGTCCGACAGGAAGGGGAGAGACCCAGTACTTC
TRBV30	TRBJ2-3	TRBD1	12	once	CAGTGVTDTQYF	TGTGCCGGAACAGGGGTCACAGATACGCAGTATTTT
TRBV6-5	TRBJ1-2	-	13	-	CASRLDSNYGYTF	TGTGCCAGCAGGTTAGACAGTAACTATGGCTACACCTTC
TRBV4-1	TRBJ2-2	TRBD2	17	-	CASSPPGGGGATGELFF	TGCGCCAGCAGCCCGCCGGGGGGCGGGGGGGCCACCGGGGAGCTGTTTTTT
TRBV30	TRBJ2-5	TRBD1	13	-	CAWSIYRGETQYF	TGTGCCTGGAGTATTTACAGGGGGGAGACCCAGTACTTC
TRBV18	TRBJ1-6	TRBD1	16	-	CASSPSGGAVNSPLHF	TGTGCCAGCTCACCCTCAGGGGGCGCAGTTAATTCACCCCTCCACTTT
TRBV19	TRBJ1-2	-	14	-	CASSITRGTHGYTF	TGTGCCAGTAGTATCACCAGGGGTACTCATGGCTACACCTTC
TRBV4-1	TRBJ1-2	-	14	-	CASSQDQGQNGYTF	TGCGCCAGCAGCCAAGATCAGGGACAAAATGGCTACACCTTC
TRBV19	TRBJ1-4	-	15	-	CASKTASEANEKLFF	TGTGCCAGTAAGACAGCTTCCGAGGCTAATGAAAAACTGTTTTTT
TRBV27	TRBJ1-3	TRBD1	14	-	CASSPGGSGNTIYF	TGCGCCAGCAGCCCAGGGGGATCTGGAAACACCATATATTTT
TRBV3-1/TRBV3-2	TRBJ2-1	-	14	-	CASSHRQKRDEQFF	TGTGCCAGCAGCCACAGACAGAAAAGGGATGAGCAGTTCTTC